This TCR beta chain was found in a study of blood T cell repertoires in COVID-19. Across the study: COVID-19 samples, acute and convalescent, were from the United States, Italy and Spain. PBMCs, B-cell-depleted T cells, or T cells provided the cDNA or gDNA that made up the material.

Details on this clone: The sample holds other DNA sequences that translate to the same CDR3.

The CDR3 sequence is 15 residues long. Germline-derived CDR1 and CDR2 are LNHDA and SQIVND (reference sequence). V was pared by 5 bases and J by 1 base, with 4 bases of the junction left unmatched. How the authors handled the data: Estimated nucleated cell counts came from reference gene primer amplification. Profiling relied on immunoSEQ multiplex PCR, and the TCRdb table lists in-frame clones only, not all of them. That table supplies the V and J calls and clone size; D and trimming were determined from the DNA. The repertoire includes about 290,000 clones, about 85% of them detected once, and around 3.7% sits in the top ten.

This receptor was obtained from a woman aged 45-60 years with active or convalescent COVID-19. The sequenced sample was peripheral blood. This chain links TRBV19 with TRBJ1-5; TRBD1 matches at 8 bases. Here the CDR3 DNA reads TGTGCCAGTAGTCCCCGGACAGGGAGCAATCAGCCCCAGCATTTT. It specifies CASSPRTGSNQPQHF. Full variable domain (missing parts from reference TRBV19 and TRBJ1-5): DGGITQSPKYLFRKEGQNVTLSCEQNLNHDAMYWYRQDPGQGLRLIYYSQIVNDFQKGDIAEGYSVSREKKESFPLTVTSAQKNPTAFYLCASSPRTGSNQPQHFGDGTRLSIL.